These T cell receptor beta chains were read from a single sample in a study of CD8+CD57+ T cells in acquired aplastic anemia. TCRdb re-called the reads with MiXCR, one entry per CDR3 protein. The sample yields 98,000 or so distinct CDR3 sequences, under 60% seen once. The sequenced sample consisted of sorted CD4+, CD8+, or CD8+CD57+ T cells (not recorded which) from PBMCs. The origin of the receptors is a human donor in good health, serving as a control. CDR3s include the opening cysteine and the closing phenylalanine or tryptophan. Fields, in order: clone size, J gene, V gene, D gene, CDR3 protein, CDR3 DNA. A D gene is named only where the DNA matches it firmly. Expanded clones are given a class, and other clones once, few, many or no size at all.

>-|TRBJ2-3|TRBV29-1|TRBD2
CSVGLAGGTDTQYF
TGCAGCGTTGGACTAGCGGGGGGCACAGATACGCAGTATTTT
>-|TRBJ2-3|TRBV5-1|-
CASSRGRLRASDTQYF
TGTGCCAGCAGCCGTGGGAGACTCAGGGCGTCAGATACGCAGTATTTT
>few|TRBJ2-3|TRBV20-1|TRBD2
CSARGTSGGATDTQYF
TGCAGTGCTAGAGGGACTAGCGGGGGGGCAACAGATACGCAGTATTTT
>-|TRBJ2-7|TRBV19|-
CASSAGTITEQYF
TGTGCCAGTAGTGCAGGGACCATAACCGAGCAGTACTTC
>-|TRBJ1-2|TRBV5-1|-
CASSLGGSPDGYTF
TGCGCCAGCAGCTTGGGCGGCAGCCCTGATGGCTACACCTTC
>many|TRBJ2-1|TRBV5-6|TRBD2
CASSRSVAGNEQFF
TGTGCCAGCAGTCGGTCGGTAGCGGGAAATGAGCAGTTCTTC
>many|TRBJ2-3|TRBV2|-
CASAGTATIDTQYF
TGTGCCAGCGCCGGGACCGCCACTATCGATACGCAGTATTTT
>-|TRBJ1-6|TRBV7-9|-
CASSFERNSPLHF
TGTGCCAGCAGTTTTGAGCGTAATTCACCCCTCCACTTT
>many|TRBJ2-7|TRBV16|TRBD1
CASSLPTGAYEQYF
TGTGCCAGCAGCCTCCCGACAGGGGCCTACGAGCAGTACTTC
>-|TRBJ2-3|TRBV7-6|-
CASSLLPEGGYTDTQYF
TGTGCCAGCAGCTTACTTCCCGAGGGGGGTTACACAGATACGCAGTATTTT
>-|TRBJ2-2|TRBV10-3|TRBD1
CAIRGQGSGELFF
TGTGCCATCAGGGGACAGGGGTCCGGGGAGCTGTTTTTT
>-|TRBJ1-2|TRBV20-1|TRBD1
CSARAQGTYGYTF
TGCAGTGCTAGAGCACAGGGGACCTATGGCTACACCTTC
>-|TRBJ1-2|TRBV6-4|-
CASSDLAGQIITF
TGTGCCAGCAGTGACTTGGCAGGGCAAATCATCACCTTC
>-|TRBJ2-1|TRBV25-1|TRBD2
CASSTGTSGNNEQFF
TGTGCCAGCAGTACAGGGACTAGCGGAAACAATGAGCAGTTCTTC
>few|TRBJ1-1|TRBV27|-
CASSLVAMNTEAFF
TGTGCCAGCAGTTTAGTGGCAATGAACACTGAAGCTTTCTTT
>many|TRBJ1-5|TRBV6-5|TRBD1
CASSYEGGRGNQPQHF
TGTGCCAGCAGTTACGAAGGGGGCAGGGGCAATCAGCCCCAGCATTTT
>-|TRBJ2-3|TRBV12-3/TRBV12-4|-
CASGEGGATDTQYF
TGTGCCAGCGGAGAGGGGGGGGCCACAGATACGCAGTATTTT
>many|TRBJ1-2|TRBV4-3|-
CASSQDLATDYGYTF
TGCGCCAGCAGCCAAGATCTCGCGACGGACTATGGCTACACCTTC
>many|TRBJ2-5|TRBV12-3/TRBV12-4|TRBD2
CASRGLGGETQYF
TGTGCCAGCAGGGGACTAGGGGGTGAGACCCAGTACTTC
>many|TRBJ2-1|TRBV6-5|-
CASSFNADNEQFF
TGTGCCAGCAGTTTCAATGCTGACAATGAGCAGTTCTTC
>many|TRBJ2-3|TRBV9|TRBD2
CASSAAGQRDTQYF
TGTGCCAGCAGCGCAGCGGGGCAAAGAGATACGCAGTATTTT
>-|TRBJ2-7|TRBV2|-
CASSPSTISYEQYF
TGTGCCAGCAGCCCTTCGACGATTTCCTACGAGCAGTACTTC
>-|TRBJ2-1|TRBV24-1|-
CATSDGGLKYNEQFF
TGTGCCACCAGTGACGGGGGCTTGAAGTACAATGAGCAGTTCTTC
>many|TRBJ1-2|TRBV5-6|-
CASSLVGQRENYGYTF
TGTGCCAGCAGCTTGGTGGGGCAGAGGGAAAACTATGGCTACACCTTC